This TCR beta chain was observed in a study of blood T cell repertoires in COVID-19. Turning to the study itself: The study drew acute and convalescent COVID-19 samples from the United States, Italy and Spain.

Ages ranged from roughly 18 to 100 years, with residence in 24 US areas. Trimming removed 6 bases from V and 5 bases from J; junction bases left unmatched: 7. The V gene's germline CDR1 is MDHEN and CDR2 SYDVKM. This CDR3 comprises 15 residues. In the source study's methods: Quantification of nucleated cells was approximated via reference gene primer amplification. Method: immunoSEQ multiplex PCR; TCRdb's copy keeps in-frame clones and lacks some. V and J calls and clone size follow that table, whereas D and trimming were derived from the DNA. The table includes approximately 250,000 clones, about 87% detected once. This clone was seen only once.

V and J are TRBV28 and TRBJ1-5; TRBD1 aligns across 10 bases. The sequencing sample was made of PBMCs or T cells enriched from blood (not recorded which). This sequence originates from a woman in her twenties or thirties with acute COVID-19. The CDR3 region has the DNA TGTGCCAGCAGCCAAGACAGGGGGCGCGATCAGCCCCAGCATTTT. Its protein is CASSQDRGRDQPQHF.